The 3 T cell receptor beta chains given below trace back to one sample, sequenced in a study of CD8+ T cells in alopecia areata. TCR sequencing used cDNA made by reverse transcription of extracted RNA. Sequencing was performed with immunoSEQ multiplex PCR; in TCRdb, only in-frame clones are kept and a portion is missing. The sample records roughly 140,000 clones, about 51% being singletons. The source was CD8+ T cells sorted from blood, collected at week 0. Every receptor here comes from a human donor with alopecia areata.

V gene TRBV9 combines with J gene TRBJ2-1; D is possibly TRBD1 (6 bases). The ends were cut back, 0 bases at V and 8 bases at J, with 12 bases in the middle. From germline, CDR1 is SGDLS and CDR2 YYNGEE. The CDR3 runs 14 residues. CDR3 in amino acids: CASSVGTGLYEQFF. The CDR3 bases are TGTGCCAGCAGCGTAGGAACAGGGTTGTATGAGCAGTTCTTC. The whole variable domain, filled in from reference TRBV9 and TRBJ2-1, reads DSGVTQTPKHLITATGQRVTLRCSPRSGDLSVYWYQQSLDQGLQFLIQYYNGEERAKGNILERFSAQQFPDLHSELNLSSLELGDSALYFCASSVGTGLYEQFFGPGTRLTVL.

In DNA, the CDR3 is TGTGCCAGCAGCCGGATCGGGACAGTTCACGAGCAGTACTTC. Its protein product is CASSRIGTVHEQYF. The chain combines TRBV5-4 with TRBJ2-7, with 7 bases matching TRBD1. The CDR3 contains 14 residues. Germline V gene lookup returns CDR1 SGHNT and CDR2 YYREEE (reference sequence). V dropped 4 bases and J dropped 5; count of bases not matched to a gene: 9.

This chain connects TRBV13 to TRBJ2-7; possible D gene TRBD2, 6 bases. Looked up from germline, CDR1 is PRHDT and CDR2 is FYEKMQ (reference sequence). The CDR3 length is 16 residues. V was trimmed by 5 bases and J by 5 bases, leaving 22 bases between them. CDR3 sequence: CASSHGGLGGLDEQYF. Written as DNA, the CDR3 is TGTGCCAGCAGCCACGGGGGATTGGGAGGTCTTGACGAGCAGTACTTC. Full variable domain (remainder filled in from reference TRBV13 and TRBJ2-7): AAGVIQSPRHLIKEKRETATLKCYPIPRHDTVYWYQQGPGQDPQFLISFYEKMQSDKGSIPDRFSAQQFSDYHSELNMSSLELGDSALYFCASSHGGLGGLDEQYFGPGTRLTVT.